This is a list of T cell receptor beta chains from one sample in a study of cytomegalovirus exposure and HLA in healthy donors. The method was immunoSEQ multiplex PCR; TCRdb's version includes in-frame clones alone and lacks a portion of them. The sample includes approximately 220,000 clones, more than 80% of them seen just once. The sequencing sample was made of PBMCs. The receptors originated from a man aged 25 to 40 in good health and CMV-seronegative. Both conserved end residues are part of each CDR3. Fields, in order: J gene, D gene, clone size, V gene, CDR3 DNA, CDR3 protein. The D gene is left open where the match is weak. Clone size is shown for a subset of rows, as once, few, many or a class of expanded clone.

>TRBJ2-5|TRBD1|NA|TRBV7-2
TGTGCCAGCAGCTTACAACAGGGGGCGCGGGAGACCCAGTACTTC
CASSLQQGARETQYF
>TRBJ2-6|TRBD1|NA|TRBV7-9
TGTGCCAGCAGCTTAGTACAGGGGGCGCCTGGGGCCAGCGTCCTGACTTTC
CASSLVQGAPGASVLTF
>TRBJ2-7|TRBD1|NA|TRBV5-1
TGCGCCAGCAGCAGAACCGGGACAGGGGACTACGAGCAGTACTTC
CASSRTGTGDYEQYF
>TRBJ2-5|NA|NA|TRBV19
TGTGCCAGTAGTACCCCCCCGTATGAGACCCAGTACTTC
CASSTPPYETQYF
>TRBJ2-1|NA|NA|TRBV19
TGTGCCAGTAGCCCTCCCACCCTAGAGGGTGAGCAGTTCTTC
CASSPPTLEGEQFF
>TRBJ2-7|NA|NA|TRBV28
TGTGCCAGCAGCTCGGGACACAACTACGAGCAGTACTTC
CASSSGHNYEQYF
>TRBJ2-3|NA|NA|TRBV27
TGTGCCAGCAGCCGGGGAGATACGCAGTATTTT
CASSRGDTQYF
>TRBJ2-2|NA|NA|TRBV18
TGTGCCAGCTCACCGGGACTCCACACCGGGGAGCTGTTTTTT
CASSPGLHTGELFF
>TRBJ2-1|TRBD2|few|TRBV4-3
TGCGCCAGCAGCCAAGAACTAGCGGGGGGGCGGAATGAGCAGTTCTTC
CASSQELAGGRNEQFF
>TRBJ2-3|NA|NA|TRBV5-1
TGCGCCAGCAGCCAACAGGGAAGCACAGATACGCAGTATTTT
CASSQQGSTDTQYF
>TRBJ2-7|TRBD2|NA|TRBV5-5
TGTGCCAGCAGCCTACTAGCGGGGCGCGTCTACGAGCAGTACTTC
CASSLLAGRVYEQYF
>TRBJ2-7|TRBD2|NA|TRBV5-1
TGCGCCAGCAGCCTGGGACTAGCGGGGAATCTCTACGAGCAGTACTTC
CASSLGLAGNLYEQYF
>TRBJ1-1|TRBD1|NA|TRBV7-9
TGTGCCAGCAGCTCCTCCGGGACAGGGCTAATGAACACTGAAGCTTTCTTT
CASSSSGTGLMNTEAFF
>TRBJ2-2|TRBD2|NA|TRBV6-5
TGTGCCAGCAGAGGATCGGGGGGGCCAGGGGAGCTGTTTTTT
CASRGSGGPGELFF
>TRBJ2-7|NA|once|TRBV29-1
TGCAGCGTTGAAGATCCCGGGGTAGGCTACGAGCAGTACTTC
CSVEDPGVGYEQYF
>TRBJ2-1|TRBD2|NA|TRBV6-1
TGTGCCAGCAGTGCGACTAGCGGGGGGGCCTACAATGAGCAGTTCTTC
CASSATSGGAYNEQFF
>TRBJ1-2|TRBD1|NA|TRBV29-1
TGCAGCGTTGTGGAGGACAGGTATTATGGCTACACCTTC
CSVVEDRYYGYTF
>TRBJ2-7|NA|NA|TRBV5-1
TGCGCCAGCAGCCTCTGGACAGAGAGCTACGAGCAGTACTTC
CASSLWTESYEQYF
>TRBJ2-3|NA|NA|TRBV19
TGTGCCAGTACCGCTTTGCCCCGCGGGGATACGCAGTATTTT
CASTALPRGDTQYF
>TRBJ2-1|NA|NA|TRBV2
TGTGCCAGCAGTGTCGAGGCGTTGTCCACTCACAATGAGCAGTTCTTC
CASSVEALSTHNEQFF
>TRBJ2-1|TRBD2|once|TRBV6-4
TGTGCCAGCAGTGACCTAGCGGGGGGGCCTCATGATGAGCAGTTCTTC
CASSDLAGGPHDEQFF
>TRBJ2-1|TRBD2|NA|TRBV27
TGTGCCAGCAGTCCCACCCCGGGAGCGGGGCCTTACAATGAGCAGTTCTTC
CASSPTPGAGPYNEQFF
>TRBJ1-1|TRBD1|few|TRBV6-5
TGTGCCAGCAGTTACGTGAGGGACAGGGAGAGGACTGAAGCTTTCTTT
CASSYVRDRERTEAFF
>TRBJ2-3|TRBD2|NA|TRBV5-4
TGTGCCAGCAGCTTACCGGGACTAGCAACCGATACGCAGTATTTT
CASSLPGLATDTQYF
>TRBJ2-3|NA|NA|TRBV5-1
TGCGCCAGCAGCCCAATTTTAGTCGCAGATACGCAGTATTTT
CASSPILVADTQYF
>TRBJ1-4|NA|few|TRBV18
TGTGCCAGCTCACCACCGGGAGGGAAAGGGACTAATGAAAAACTGTTTTTT
CASSPPGGKGTNEKLFF
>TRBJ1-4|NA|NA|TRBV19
TGTGCCAGTAGTCTCCCCAGCAGCGGCCTCAAACACTCTAATGAAAAACTGTTTTTT
CASSLPSSGLKHSNEKLFF
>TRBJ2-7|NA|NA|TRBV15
TGTGCCACCAGCAGAGATATGGCAGGGTTCGAGCAGTACTTC
CATSRDMAGFEQYF